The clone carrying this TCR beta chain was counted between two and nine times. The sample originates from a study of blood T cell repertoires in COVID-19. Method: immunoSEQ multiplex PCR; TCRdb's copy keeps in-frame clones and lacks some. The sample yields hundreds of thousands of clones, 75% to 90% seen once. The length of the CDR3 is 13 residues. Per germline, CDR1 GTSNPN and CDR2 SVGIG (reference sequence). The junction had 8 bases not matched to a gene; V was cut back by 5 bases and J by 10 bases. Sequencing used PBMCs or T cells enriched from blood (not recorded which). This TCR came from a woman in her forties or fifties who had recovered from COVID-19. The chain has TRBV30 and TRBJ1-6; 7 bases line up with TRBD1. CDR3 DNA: TGTGCCTGGCAACTGACAGGGCGATCACCCCTCCACTTT. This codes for CAWQLTGRSPLHF.